A single sample is the source of the 9 T cell receptor beta chains below, sequenced in a study of vaccination effects on CD4 cells after COVID-19. Sequencing followed a ViraFEST assay step that expanded antigen-specific CD4+ T cells with viral peptide pools. Cells that had been cultured for 10 days were the source of isolated CD4+ T cells. PCR-confirmed SARS-CoV-2 infection occurred in the person between March and December 2020. These receptors' targets are unknown. The assay was immunoSEQ multiplex PCR, and TCRdb's table has in-frame clones only and misses some. The data show 35,000 to 45,000 clones, with 70% to 80% seen just once and over 15% held by the top ten. Material: CD4+ T cells from PBMCs cultured with HCoV-NL63 spike peptides, obtained before COVID-19 vaccination. The receptor source for this set is a human donor who had a prior SARS-CoV-2 infection.

The V and J genes are TRBV7-6 and TRBJ2-1; the match to TRBD2 covers 7 bases. V trimming: 0 bases; J trimming: 5 bases; junction bases outside the gene matches: 4. Germline values: CDR1 SGHVS, CDR2 FNYEAQ. The CDR3 totals 15 residues. As DNA, the CDR3 is TGTGCCAGCAGCTTAGCGTGGAGCGGGAACAATGAGCAGTTCTTC. Amino acids: CASSLAWSGNNEQFF.

The CDR3, as DNA: TGTGCCAGTAGTATGAACGGACTCACAGATACGCAGTATTTT. It translates to CASSMNGLTDTQYF. V is TRBV19 and J is TRBJ2-3, with D maybe TRBD2 (5 bases). CDR1 and CDR2 (germline): LNHDA, SQIVND (reference sequence). V lost 3 bases and J 2 bases, leaving 9 bases between the germline ends. The CDR3 is made up of 14 amino acids.

The genes are TRBV11-2 and TRBJ2-1; 15 bases line up with TRBD2. CDR3 size: 14 residues. V shed 5 bases and J 12 bases; nucleotides not matched to a gene: 5. Germline V lookup: CDR1 SGHAT, CDR2 FQNNGV. As DNA, the CDR3 is TGTGCCAGCAGCCCAGGGACTAGCGGGAGGCTGCAGTTCTTC. Protein: CASSPGTSGRLQFF.

The rearrangement joins TRBV2 to TRBJ2-5, with TRBD1 matching over 8 bases. Per the germline V gene, CDR1 is SNHLY and CDR2 is FYNNEI. J lost 4 bases, V lost 6 bases, and 10 bases had no gene match. The CDR3 loop spans 15 amino acids. The CDR3 DNA is TGTGCCAGCAGCGCCGGACAGGGCCCGCGAGAGACCCAGTACTTC. Protein: CASSAGQGPRETQYF.

The chain employs TRBV7-9 and TRBJ2-1; the match to TRBD2 covers 10 bases. Germline V lookup: CDR1 SEHNR, CDR2 FQNEAQ (reference sequence). This CDR3 is built from 16 residues. J gave up 4 bases and V 3 bases, and 6 bases lay outside the gene matches. CDR3 in amino acids: CASSLWLAGEYNEQFF. The CDR3 bases are TGTGCCAGCAGCTTGTGGCTAGCGGGGGAATACAATGAGCAGTTCTTC.

The chain uses TRBV6-5 and TRBJ2-7; 7 bases fit TRBD2. The germline CDR1 and CDR2 sequences are MNHEY and SVGAGI. The CDR3 consists of 14 residues. Unmatched junction bases numbered 11, after V lost 7 bases and J lost 5 bases. CDR3 region: CASIPHAGVHEQYF. The CDR3, as DNA: TGTGCCAGCATACCCCACGCGGGGGTCCACGAGCAGTACTTC.

The chain carries TRBV7-8 and TRBJ1-2; possibly TRBD1 for D (6 bases). Trimming pared 1 base from V and 4 bases from J, leaving 13 bases between. The CDR3 is made up of 15 amino acids. Germline values: CDR1 SGHVS, CDR2 FQNEAQ. In nucleotides, the CDR3 is TGTGCCAGCAGCTTAGGGGGACATTCCTTCTATGGCTACACCTTC. Protein product: CASSLGGHSFYGYTF.

The CDR3 DNA is TGTGCCAGCAGCGTAGGCCAGAAAGGCACAGATACGCAGTATTTT. Its translation: CASSVGQKGTDTQYF. The V call is TRBV9, the J call TRBJ2-3, with no clear D. The CDR3 is made up of 15 amino acids. Germline V gives CDR1 SGDLS, CDR2 YYNGEE. With 0 bases removed from V and 1 base from J, the gap between germline ends came to 9 bases.

The gene calls are TRBV30 and TRBJ1-3, with D possibly matching TRBD1 (5 bases). The V gene lost 1 base and the J gene lost 3 bases, with 7 bases spanning the gap. Per germline, CDR1 GTSNPN and CDR2 SVGIG (reference sequence). The CDR3 totals 13 residues. The CDR3 spells CAWSAGFGNTIYF. CDR3 DNA: TGTGCCTGGAGTGCAGGGTTTGGAAACACCATATATTTT.